Listed here are 20 T cell receptor beta chains from one sample, sequenced in a study of siplizumab effects on memory and regulatory T cells. Measured with immunoSEQ multiplex PCR; TCRdb has only the in-frame clones, and not every one. The data contain about 100,000 clones, about 91% of them seen just once; the ten biggest clones take up around 0.15%. Sequencing input: CD4+ T cells sorted from blood. These receptors came from a human donor in good health.

V usage is TRBV7-2 and J usage is TRBJ2-5; D remains ambiguous. This CDR3 comprises 15 residues. Germline V gives CDR1 SGHTA, CDR2 FQGNSA. V lost 5 bases, J lost 1 base, and 14 bases lay in between. CDR3: CASSRLGQPQETQYF. The CDR3 DNA reads TGTGCCAGCAGCCGGTTAGGCCAGCCCCAAGAGACCCAGTACTTC.

J is TRBJ1-5 and V is TRBV6-5; weak D call: TRBD1 (6 bases). The V gene lost 4 bases and the J gene lost 2 bases, with 12 bases spanning the gap. Germline V CDR1 and CDR2: MNHEY, SVGAGI. The CDR3 is 15 amino acids. Here the CDR3 reads CASSSSGVGNQPQHF. In DNA, the CDR3 is TGTGCCAGCAGTTCCTCAGGGGTTGGCAATCAGCCCCAGCATTTT.

As DNA, the CDR3 is TGTGCTAGTGGTGCCAAACTTTATGAGCAGTTCTTC. As protein: CASGAKLYEQFF. The chain links TRBV12-5 to TRBJ2-1, with unresolved D. V was clipped by 5 bases and J by 8 bases, with 10 bases between them. Germline V lookup: CDR1 LGHNT, CDR2 FRNRAP. The CDR3 is 12 amino acids.

The chain links TRBV5-8 to TRBJ2-7; either TRBD1 or TRBD2 may fit D (5 bases each). V was pared by 4 bases and J by 1 base, with 15 bases between. The CDR3 is 15 amino acids. Germline V gives CDR1 SGHTS, CDR2 YDEGEE. CDR3 sequence: CASSNRDPRSYEQYF. As DNA, the CDR3 is TGTGCCAGCAGCAACCGGGACCCGAGGTCCTACGAGCAGTACTTC.

In this sample, this clone turned up once. The chain links TRBV6-5 to TRBJ2-1; D is unresolved. The CDR3 contains 11 residues. Trimming took 6 bases from V and 6 from J, leaving 6 bases between them. CDR1 and CDR2 (germline): MNHEY, SVGAGI. CDR3 sequence reads: CASSMLNEQFF. CDR3 nucleotide sequence: TGTGCCAGCAGCATGCTCAATGAGCAGTTCTTC.

The chain joins TRBV6-1 to TRBJ1-1; no reliable D call. CDR1 MNHNS and CDR2 SASEGT come from the germline V gene. This CDR3 has 10 amino acids. The V end lost 0 bases, the J end lost 11 bases, and 4 bases lay between the germline ends. The CDR3 DNA reads as TGTGCCAGCAGTGAAGCTTTGGCTTTCTTT. It encodes CASSEALAFF.

The rearrangement links TRBV19 to TRBJ1-5, with D perhaps TRBD1 (5 bases). The germline V gene encodes CDR1 LNHDA and CDR2 SQIVND (reference sequence). V dropped 5 bases and J dropped 5 bases, with 22 bases sitting between them. This CDR3 spans 17 amino acids. The CDR3 DNA is TGTGCCAGTAGTCTCAAGTGGGGGGGACCCCCTTATCAGCCCCAGCATTTT. It specifies CASSLKWGGPPYQPQHF. The full variable domain, completed using reference TRBV19 and TRBJ1-5, is DGGITQSPKYLFRKEGQNVTLSCEQNLNHDAMYWYRQDPGQGLRLIYYSQIVNDFQKGDIAEGYSVSREKKESFPLTVTSAQKNPTAFYLCASSLKWGGPPYQPQHFGDGTRLSIL.

The gene calls are TRBV5-1 and TRBJ2-7; TRBD1 is a possible D gene (6 bases). Germline V gene sequence: CDR1 SGHRS, CDR2 YFSETQ. V was pared by 1 base and J by 6 bases, with 8 bases between. CDR3 size: 12 residues. This CDR3 is CASSLRTAEQYF. The CDR3 DNA is TGCGCCAGCAGCTTGAGGACAGCCGAGCAGTACTTC.

The chain couples TRBV7-9 to TRBJ2-7; 8 bases are a match to TRBD1. V dropped 5 bases and J dropped 7; count of bases not matched to a gene: 7. Looked up from germline, CDR1 is SEHNR and CDR2 is FQNEAQ (reference sequence). The CDR3 is 13 residues long. This CDR3 is CASSLQGAGEQYF. Here the CDR3 DNA reads TGTGCCAGCAGCCTCCAGGGGGCGGGGGAGCAGTACTTC.

This chain links TRBV13 with TRBJ2-7; no firm D call. The CDR3 has 15 residues. The germline V gene has CDR1 PRHDT and CDR2 FYEKMQ (reference sequence). V gave up 3 bases and J gave up 4 bases, with 16 bases separating them. The CDR3 region is CASSLTIPRGYEQYF. CDR3 coding DNA: TGTGCCAGCAGCTTGACAATCCCTCGTGGGTACGAGCAGTACTTC.

This chain joins TRBV7-7 and TRBJ1-2; D perhaps matches TRBD1 (5 bases). The CDR3 runs 11 residues. Germline loops: CDR1 SSHAT, CDR2 FNYEAQ (reference sequence). V was trimmed by 6 bases and J by 4 bases, leaving 6 bases between them. The CDR3 is CASRGPYGYTF. CDR3 in DNA: TGTGCCAGCAGGGGGCCCTATGGCTACACCTTC. Combining the CDR3 with reference TRBV7-7 and TRBJ1-2 gives the whole variable domain GAGVSQSPRYKVTKRGQDVTLRCDPISSHATLYWYQQALGQGPEFLTYFNYEAQPDKSGLPSDRFSAERPEGSISTLTIQRTEQRDSAMYRCASRGPYGYTFGSGTRLTVV.

The chain combines TRBV5-1 with TRBJ1-1; TRBD1 is a possible D gene (6 bases). V was pared by 0 bases and J by 8 bases, with 14 bases between. Germline V CDR1 and CDR2: SGHRS, YFSETQ. CDR3 length: 14 amino acids. This chain's CDR3 is CASSLVSGGLEAFF. The CDR3 DNA follows: TGCGCCAGCAGCTTGGTTTCGGGGGGCCTCGAAGCTTTCTTT. The variable domain in full, completed from reference TRBV5-1 and TRBJ1-1, reads KAGVTQTPRYLIKTRGQQVTLSCSPISGHRSVSWYQQTPGQGLQFLFEYFSETQRNKGNFPGRFSGRQFSNSRSEMNVSTLELGDSALYLCASSLVSGGLEAFFGQGTRLTVV.

This chain connects TRBV19 to TRBJ1-5, with TRBD1 as a possible D gene (5 bases). CDR3 length equals 16 residues. V was cut by 4 bases and J by 5 bases, with 18 bases left in between. The germline V gene encodes CDR1 LNHDA and CDR2 SQIVND (reference sequence). In nucleotides, the CDR3 is TGTGCCAGTAGTACCCCTTTCGGGGCCAACCATCAGCCCCAGCATTTT. This sequence encodes CASSTPFGANHQPQHF. The full variable domain, in which reference TRBV19 and TRBJ1-5 provide the parts outside the CDR3, is DGGITQSPKYLFRKEGQNVTLSCEQNLNHDAMYWYRQDPGQGLRLIYYSQIVNDFQKGDIAEGYSVSREKKESFPLTVTSAQKNPTAFYLCASSTPFGANHQPQHFGDGTRLSIL.

In this sample, this clone turned up a few times. CDR3 sequence: CASRVQGSANSPLHF. CDR3 bases: TGCGCCAGCAGAGTCCAGGGCTCGGCTAATTCACCCCTCCACTTT. This rearrangement joins TRBV5-1 to TRBJ1-6; TRBD1 is a possible D gene (5 bases). The CDR3 totals 15 residues. Trimming removed 5 bases from V and 6 bases from J, with 15 bases in between. CDR1 SGHRS and CDR2 YFSETQ come from the germline V gene.

The rearrangement uses TRBV5-1 and TRBJ2-7, with D perhaps given as TRBD1 or TRBD2 (5 bases each). The V gene lost 4 bases and the J gene lost 2 bases, with 13 bases spanning the gap. The CDR3 loop spans 14 amino acids. Germline CDR1 is SGHRS and CDR2 is YFSETQ. CDR3 coding DNA: TGCGCCAGCAGCACCGGGGACGGAACCTACGAGCAGTACTTC. Amino acids: CASSTGDGTYEQYF.

The gene calls are TRBV7-3 and TRBJ2-1; 13 bases agree with TRBD2. The germline V gene encodes CDR1 SGHTA and CDR2 FQGTGA. J lost 6 bases, V lost 5 bases, and 4 bases had no gene match. The CDR3 is made up of 15 amino acids. CDR3 region: CASSLLAGGLNEQFF. Here the CDR3 DNA reads TGTGCCAGCAGCCTACTAGCGGGGGGGCTCAATGAGCAGTTCTTC.

This clone came up once. V usage is TRBV5-4 and J usage is TRBJ2-3; the match to TRBD2 covers 9 bases. Looked up from germline, CDR1 is SGHNT and CDR2 is YYREEE (reference sequence). This CDR3 is built from 16 residues. J gave up 2 bases and V 2 bases, and 6 bases lay outside the gene matches. The CDR3 coding sequence is TGTGCCAGCAGCTTAACGCGGGGGGGTCCCACAGATACGCAGTATTTT. It codes for CASSLTRGGPTDTQYF.

The chain recombines TRBV19 with TRBJ2-1; tentative D call: TRBD2 (6 bases). This CDR3 has 15 residues. CDR1 is LNHDA, CDR2 SQIVND, per germline (reference sequence). Between the trimmed V and J ends, which lost 7 bases and 6 bases, there was a span of 19 bases. This CDR3 reads CASTTQGGGSNEQFF. CDR3 coding DNA: TGTGCCAGTACCACTCAGGGAGGTGGGTCCAATGAGCAGTTCTTC.

The chain combines TRBV11-2 with TRBJ1-2; D is unclear. V gave up 2 bases and J gave up 4 bases, with 11 bases separating them. In germline, CDR1 is SGHAT, CDR2 FQNNGV. The CDR3 covers 14 residues. CDR3 loop: CASSLTRAGYGYTF. The CDR3 region has the DNA TGTGCCAGCAGCTTAACCCGGGCCGGCTATGGCTACACCTTC.

The chain carries TRBV6-6 and TRBJ1-6, with a tentative D call TRBD1 (6 bases). CDR3 length: 16 residues. V was pared by 5 bases and J by 6 bases, with 17 bases between. Germline lookup yields CDR1 MNHNY and CDR2 SVGAGI (reference sequence). In DNA form, the CDR3 reads TGTGCCAGCAGTCAACAAACAAACAGGGTTAATTCACCCCTCCACTTT. This gives the protein CASSQQTNRVNSPLHF.